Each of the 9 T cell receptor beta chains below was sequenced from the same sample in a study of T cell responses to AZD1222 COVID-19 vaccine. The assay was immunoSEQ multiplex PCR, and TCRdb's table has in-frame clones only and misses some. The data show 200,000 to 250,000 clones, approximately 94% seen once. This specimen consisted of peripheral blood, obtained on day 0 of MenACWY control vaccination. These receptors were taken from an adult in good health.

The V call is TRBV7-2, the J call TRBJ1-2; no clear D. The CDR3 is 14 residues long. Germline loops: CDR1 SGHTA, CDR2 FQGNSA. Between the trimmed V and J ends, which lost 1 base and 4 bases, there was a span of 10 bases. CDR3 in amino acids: CASSLDAGFYGYTF. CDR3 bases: TGTGCCAGCAGCTTAGATGCGGGGTTCTATGGCTACACCTTC. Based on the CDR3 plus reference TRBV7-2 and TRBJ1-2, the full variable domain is GAGVSQSPSNKVTEKGKDVELRCDPISGHTALYWYRQSLGQGLEFLIYFQGNSAPDKSGLPSDRFSAERTGGSVSTLTIQRTQQEDSAVYLCASSLDAGFYGYTFGSGTRLTVV.

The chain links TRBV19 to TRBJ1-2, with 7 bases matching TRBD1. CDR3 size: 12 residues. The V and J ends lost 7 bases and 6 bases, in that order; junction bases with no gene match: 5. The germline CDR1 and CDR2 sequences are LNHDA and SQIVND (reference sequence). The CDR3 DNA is TGTGCCAGTATAGGGGGCGGGAATGGCTACACCTTC. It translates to CASIGGGNGYTF.

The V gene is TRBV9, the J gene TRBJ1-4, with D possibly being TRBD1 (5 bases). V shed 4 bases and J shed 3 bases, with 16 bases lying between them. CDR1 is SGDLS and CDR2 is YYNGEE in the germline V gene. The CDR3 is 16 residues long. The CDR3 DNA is TGTGCCAGCAGCCCCAGGGCAGGGAGGTCTAATGAAAAACTGTTTTTT. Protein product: CASSPRAGRSNEKLFF.

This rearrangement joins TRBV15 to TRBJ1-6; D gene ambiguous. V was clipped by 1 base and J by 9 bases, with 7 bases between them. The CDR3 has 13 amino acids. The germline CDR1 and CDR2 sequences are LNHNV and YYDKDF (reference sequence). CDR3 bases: TGTGCCACCAGCAGAGCGGAGGGTTCACCCCTCCACTTT. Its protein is CATSRAEGSPLHF. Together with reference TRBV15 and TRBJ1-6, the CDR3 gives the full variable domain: DAMVIQNPRYQVTQFGKPVTLSCSQTLNHNVMYWYQQKSSQAPKLLFHYYDKDFNNEADTPDNFQSRRPNTSFCFLDIRSPGLGDTAMYLCATSRAEGSPLHFGNGTRLTVT.

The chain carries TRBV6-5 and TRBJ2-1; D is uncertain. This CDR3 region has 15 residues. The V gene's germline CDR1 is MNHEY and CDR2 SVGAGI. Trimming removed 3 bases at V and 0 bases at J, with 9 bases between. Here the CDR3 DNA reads TGTGCCAGCAGTTATATGGGAAACTCCTACAATGAGCAGTTCTTC. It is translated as CASSYMGNSYNEQFF.

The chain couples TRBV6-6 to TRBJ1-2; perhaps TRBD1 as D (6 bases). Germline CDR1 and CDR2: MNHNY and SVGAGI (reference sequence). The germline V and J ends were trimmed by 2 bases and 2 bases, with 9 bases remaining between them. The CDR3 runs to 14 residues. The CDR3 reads CASSYDRSNYGYTF. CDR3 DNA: TGTGCCAGCAGTTACGACAGGTCGAACTATGGCTACACCTTC.

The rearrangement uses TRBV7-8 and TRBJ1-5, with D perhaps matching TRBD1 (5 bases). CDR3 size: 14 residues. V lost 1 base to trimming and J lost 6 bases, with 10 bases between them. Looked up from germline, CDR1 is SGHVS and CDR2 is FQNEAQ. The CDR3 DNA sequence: TGTGCCAGCAGCTTAGGGCAGGGTGCTCAGCCCCAGCATTTT. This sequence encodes CASSLGQGAQPQHF.

The CDR3 DNA follows: TGTGCCAGCGCCCCTGCGAGGTATGGCTACACCTTC. The encoded protein is CASAPARYGYTF. The chain joins TRBV28 to TRBJ1-2; no reliable D call. V was shortened by 8 bases and J by 5 bases, with 12 bases between the two germline ends. Germline V CDR1 and CDR2: MDHEN, SYDVKM. The CDR3 consists of 12 residues.

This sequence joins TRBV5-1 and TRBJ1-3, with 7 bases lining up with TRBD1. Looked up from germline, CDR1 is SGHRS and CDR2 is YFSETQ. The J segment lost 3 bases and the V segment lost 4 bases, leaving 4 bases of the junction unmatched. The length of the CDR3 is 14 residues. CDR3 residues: CASSPQGDGNTIYF. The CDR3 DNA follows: TGCGCCAGCAGCCCTCAGGGGGATGGAAACACCATATATTTT. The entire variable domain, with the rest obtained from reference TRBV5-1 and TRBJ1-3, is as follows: KAGVTQTPRYLIKTRGQQVTLSCSPISGHRSVSWYQQTPGQGLQFLFEYFSETQRNKGNFPGRFSGRQFSNSRSEMNVSTLELGDSALYLCASSPQGDGNTIYFGEGSWLTVV.